The clone carrying this T cell receptor beta chain was seen a few times. The record originates from a study of blood T cell repertoires in COVID-19. At the level of the study: Samples came from the United States, Italy and Spain, spanning acute and convalescent COVID-19.

Data came from immunoSEQ multiplex PCR; TCRdb stores just in-frame clones and leaves some out. The sample shows roughly 290,000 clones, 70% to 90% of them seen only once. Everyone who took part was roughly 18 to 89 years old, and they came from 20 to 25 US areas. Clinical history reported by participants formed the basis on which cohorts were assigned. The recovered donors of Cohort 3 showed two negative PCRs, clearance, or symptom resolution. The CDR3 sequence is 16 residues long. V was cut by 8 bases and J by 5 bases, with 22 bases left in between. V is TRBV6-7 and J is TRBJ1-5; a weak D match, TRBD1 (6 bases). TRBV6-7 has ORF status, its function being uncertain. The sequence was obtained from a woman in her twenties or thirties who had recovered from COVID-19. The sequenced material came from PBMCs or T cells enriched from blood (not recorded which). This CDR3 reads CASDLSGGAGDQPQHF. CDR3 bases: TGTGCCAGCGATCTTAGCGGGGGCGCCGGAGATCAGCCCCAGCATTTT.